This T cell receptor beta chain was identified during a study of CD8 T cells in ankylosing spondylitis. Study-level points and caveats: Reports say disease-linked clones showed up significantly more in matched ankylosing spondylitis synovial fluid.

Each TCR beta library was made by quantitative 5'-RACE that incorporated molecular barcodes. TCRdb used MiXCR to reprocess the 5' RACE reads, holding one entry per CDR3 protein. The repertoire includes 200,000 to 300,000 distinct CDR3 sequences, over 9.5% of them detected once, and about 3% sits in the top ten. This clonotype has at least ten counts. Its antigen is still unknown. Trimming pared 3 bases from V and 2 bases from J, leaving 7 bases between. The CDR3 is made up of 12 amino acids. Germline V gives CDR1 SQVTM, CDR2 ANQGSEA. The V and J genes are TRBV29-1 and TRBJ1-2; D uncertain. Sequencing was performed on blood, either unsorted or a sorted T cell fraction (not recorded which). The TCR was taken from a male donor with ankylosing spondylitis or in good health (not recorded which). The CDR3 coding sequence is TGCAGCGTTGATTGGGTCAACTATGGCTACACCTTC. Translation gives CSVDWVNYGYTF.